The TCR beta chain under discussion was sequenced for a study of cytomegalovirus exposure and HLA in healthy donors. Whole-study results and caveats: Analyzed later, most CMV-associated TCR beta chains appeared HLA-restricted. An apparent linkage of common viral pathogens to several of the most significant clusters emerged in a later analysis. Analysis was carried out at a later point, and it linked a missense DCLRE1C variant to TCR beta V- and J-gene trimming.

Comment on this clone: Antigen specificity is unknown.

60 Vbeta and 13 Jbeta primers were used in PCR. Clones were sequenced by immunoSEQ multiplex PCR, and TCRdb holds only the in-frame ones, with some missing. The sample has approximately 90,000 clones, approximately 76% seen once. The CDR3 extends over 14 amino acids. Trimming pared 5 bases from V and 0 bases from J, leaving 8 bases between. From germline, CDR1 is LNHDA and CDR2 SQIVND (reference sequence). The sequenced material came from PBMCs. The receptor's source is a male donor in good health and CMV-seronegative. This chain links TRBV19 with TRBJ2-4, with D perhaps TRBD2 (5 bases). The CDR3 DNA sequence: TGTGCCAGTAGTCCTGGACTAGCCAAAAACATTCAGTACTTC. Protein product: CASSPGLAKNIQYF.